The rows below give T cell receptor beta chains drawn from one sample of a study of cytomegalovirus exposure and HLA in healthy donors. TCRdb keeps only in-frame clones here, not all; method: immunoSEQ multiplex PCR. Here the sample spans some 190,000 clones, about 86% being singletons. Specimen: PBMCs. Receptor source: a man aged 40-55 years in good health and CMV-seropositive. Each CDR3 is given with its conserved first and last residue. Fields, in order: D gene, V gene, clone size, J gene, CDR3 DNA, CDR3 protein. The D gene is left open where the match is weak. A clone size is listed for some rows: how often the clone was seen (once, few, many), or a class if it is expanded.

TRBD2,TRBV7-8,.,TRBJ2-7,TGTGCCAGCAGCTTAAGACTAGCGGGAGTGAGGAACGAGCAGTACTTC,CASSLRLAGVRNEQYF
TRBD1,TRBV7-9,.,TRBJ1-2,TGTGCCAGCAGTCCTACAGGGGATAGTGGCTACACCTTC,CASSPTGDSGYTF
.,TRBV7-8,.,TRBJ1-2,TGTGCCAGCAGCTTATTGGAAGACAGGAACTATGGCTACACCTTC,CASSLLEDRNYGYTF
TRBD1,TRBV7-2,.,TRBJ2-7,TGTGCCAGCAGCTTAGGCAGGGGGCACTACGAGCAGTACTTC,CASSLGRGHYEQYF
TRBD1,TRBV7-3,.,TRBJ2-1,TGTGCCAGCAGCCTGGACAGGGTGAGCGATGAGCAGTTCTTC,CASSLDRVSDEQFF
TRBD2,TRBV6-6,few,TRBJ2-2,TGTGCCACCAAGGCTGGCGGGAGGTACACCGGGGAGCTGTTTTTT,CATKAGGRYTGELFF
TRBD2,TRBV5-4,once,TRBJ2-7,TGTGCCAGCAGCTTGGGACTAGCGGGAGTCGAGCAGTACTTC,CASSLGLAGVEQYF
.,TRBV4-3,.,TRBJ2-2,TGCGCCAGCAGCCAAGATTCTCAACAGGGTATCGGGGAGCTGTTTTTT,CASSQDSQQGIGELFF
TRBD1,TRBV30,.,TRBJ2-7,TGTGCCTGGAGCGACAGGGCCGAGCAGTACTTC,CAWSDRAEQYF
.,TRBV7-2,.,TRBJ2-7,TGTGCCAGCAGCCTATTCGCCTACGAGCAGTACTTC,CASSLFAYEQYF
TRBD1,TRBV29-1,once,TRBJ2-1,TGCAGCGTTGTACCCCGGACAGGGATAAGTGAGCAGTTCTTC,CSVVPRTGISEQFF
TRBD2,TRBV15,.,TRBJ2-7,TGTGCCACCAGCAGAGTGGCGGGAGACTCCTACGAGCAGTACTTC,CATSRVAGDSYEQYF
.,TRBV7-9,.,TRBJ2-7,TGTGCCAGCAGCTTGAGGGAGAAGTCCTACGAGCAGTACTTC,CASSLREKSYEQYF
.,TRBV28,.,TRBJ2-1,TGTGCCAGCAGTTCCCAGGGACTTTTAAATGAGCAGTTCTTC,CASSSQGLLNEQFF
.,TRBV27,.,TRBJ1-3,TGTGCCAGCAGCATTCAGGGAATCTCTGGAAACACCATATATTTT,CASSIQGISGNTIYF
TRBD2,TRBV10-3,.,TRBJ2-1,TGTGCCATCAGTGAGTCGGCAGGGAGCGGGAGATATGAGCAGTTCTTC,CAISESAGSGRYEQFF
.,TRBV4-3,.,TRBJ1-1,TGCGCCAGCAGCCGAGGCAGGGATGTTGAAGCTTTCTTT,CASSRGRDVEAFF
TRBD1,TRBV2,.,TRBJ2-7,TGTGCCAGCAAGGAGGGACAGGGCCCCTACGAGCAGTACTTC,CASKEGQGPYEQYF
TRBD1,TRBV19,.,TRBJ1-5,TGTGCCAGTAGTACCAACAGGGGAGGCAATCAGCCCCAGCATTTT,CASSTNRGGNQPQHF
.,TRBV5-5,.,TRBJ2-4,TGTGCCACTCGGCTGGACAGGAGGGACATTCAGTACTTC,CATRLDRRDIQYF
TRBD1,TRBV28,.,TRBJ1-4,TGTGCCAGCAGTTTATTGGGACAGGGGAATGAAAAACTGTTTTTT,CASSLLGQGNEKLFF
TRBD1,TRBV28,.,TRBJ1-5,TGTGCCAGCAGGCCTTCCGGGACAGACAATCAGCCCCAGCATTTT,CASRPSGTDNQPQHF
TRBD2,TRBV6-5,.,TRBJ2-2,TGTGCCAGCAGTCTAGCGGGAGTTGCTACCGGGGAGCTGTTTTTT,CASSLAGVATGELFF
TRBD2,TRBV7-8,.,TRBJ2-5,TGTGCCAGCAGTCGGACTAGCGGCTCTCAAGAGACCCAGTACTTC,CASSRTSGSQETQYF
TRBD2,TRBV5-6,.,TRBJ2-2,TGTGCCAGCACCGTAGCGGGAGGGCCCACCGGGGAGCTGTTTTTT,CASTVAGGPTGELFF
.,TRBV11-2,.,TRBJ1-2,TGTGCCAGCAGCTCAGGCTTTAACTATGGCTACACCTTC,CASSSGFNYGYTF
.,TRBV7-9,few,TRBJ1-5,TGTGCCAGCAGGGGAAACGGGGATCAGCCCCAGCATTTT,CASRGNGDQPQHF
.,TRBV9,.,TRBJ2-3,TGTGCCAGCAGCGTAGATCGACCGGGGGATACGCAGTATTTT,CASSVDRPGDTQYF
TRBD1,TRBV29-1,once,TRBJ2-6,TGCAGCGCCGGACAGGGAGTGGCTGGGGCCAACGTCCTGACTTTC,CSAGQGVAGANVLTF
.,TRBV9,once,TRBJ2-7,TGTGCCAGCGGCGCCGCCTACGAGCAGTACTTC,CASGAAYEQYF
.,TRBV5-6,few,TRBJ1-2,TGTGCCAGCAGCTTCGGTGCACCTGGCTACACCTTC,CASSFGAPGYTF
TRBD1,TRBV30,.,TRBJ1-6,TGTGCCTGGATTTCGACAGGGGGAGGGTCACCCCTCCACTTT,CAWISTGGGSPLHF
.,TRBV19,.,TRBJ2-7,TGTGCCAGTAGTTGGAACGGGGAGCAGTACTTC,CASSWNGEQYF
.,TRBV5-1,.,TRBJ2-5,TGCGCCAGCAGCTTGGATTTCGGGGTTTTGGAGACCCAGTACTTC,CASSLDFGVLETQYF
.,TRBV7-6,once,TRBJ1-1,TGTGCCAGCAGCTTAGACAGGGCCATGAACACTGAAGCTTTCTTT,CASSLDRAMNTEAFF
.,TRBV5-8,few,TRBJ1-5,TGTGCCAGCAGCTTGGCAGGGATTCAGCCCCAGCATTTT,CASSLAGIQPQHF
TRBD1,TRBV9,once,TRBJ1-1,TGTGCCAGCAGCGGTAGACAGGGAGGGAACACTGAAGCTTTCTTT,CASSGRQGGNTEAFF
.,TRBV2,.,TRBJ2-1,TGTGCCAGCAGTGATTGGGGCTTATTCTACAATGAGCAGTTCTTC,CASSDWGLFYNEQFF
TRBD2,TRBV13,.,TRBJ2-3,TGTGCCAGCGCGGGACTAGCGGGGGGGAATACGCAGTATTTT,CASAGLAGGNTQYF
TRBD2,TRBV6-5,few,TRBJ2-5,TGTGCCAGCTCGACAGCGGGAGGGCGGGAGACCCAGTACTTC,CASSTAGGRETQYF
.,TRBV28,.,TRBJ1-3,TGTGCCAGCAGTGAGAGGCAGGGGGGAAACACCATATATTTT,CASSERQGGNTIYF
TRBD1,TRBV5-1,.,TRBJ2-1,TGCGCCAGCAGCTGGGGGGCACGGACAGGGGGCAATGAGCAGTTCTTC,CASSWGARTGGNEQFF
.,TRBV7-2,.,TRBJ2-7,TGTGCCAGCAGCCGCAAGGACAGCTACTCCTACGAGCAGTACTTC,CASSRKDSYSYEQYF
TRBD2,TRBV5-6,.,TRBJ2-7,TGTGCCAGCAGCCGGGGACTAGCGGGAGTGACGGGTTCCTACGAGCAGTACTTC,CASSRGLAGVTGSYEQYF
TRBD2,TRBV19,.,TRBJ2-7,TGTGCCAGTAGTCTGGGGACCCGGACTAGCGGGGGATACGAGCAGTACTTC,CASSLGTRTSGGYEQYF
.,TRBV6-1,.,TRBJ2-2,TGTGCCAGCAGTGAAACAGGGTTCGCCGGGGAGCTGTTTTTT,CASSETGFAGELFF
.,TRBV4-1,.,TRBJ1-2,TGCGCCAGCAGCCAACCAGGACTGGGCCCTAACTATGGCTACACCTTC,CASSQPGLGPNYGYTF
.,TRBV29-1,once,TRBJ1-2,TGCAGCGTCCCAAGGGGTTCCGGCTATGGCTACACCTTC,CSVPRGSGYGYTF
TRBD2,TRBV19,few,TRBJ2-3,TGTGCCAGTAGTATCCCGGCGAAGCGGGGCGTGCGGGATACGCAGTATTTT,CASSIPAKRGVRDTQYF
TRBD1,TRBV13,.,TRBJ1-1,TGTGCCAGCAGCTTAACAGGGGGGAACACTGAAGCTTTCTTT,CASSLTGGNTEAFF
.,TRBV5-1,.,TRBJ2-7,TGCGCCAGCAGCGCGGGTTGGGTACCCGAGCAGTACTTC,CASSAGWVPEQYF
TRBD2,TRBV4-1,.,TRBJ2-3,TGCGCCAGCAGCCAAGTTGACATGGGGTTAGCGGGCAATACGCAGTATTTT,CASSQVDMGLAGNTQYF
TRBD1,TRBV4-3,.,TRBJ2-7,TGCGCCAGCAGCCAATTACAGGGGGTCGCCTACGAGCAGTACTTC,CASSQLQGVAYEQYF